The entry that follows covers one TCR beta chain sequence. Its antigen remains unknown. This record comes from a study of vaccination effects on CD4 cells after COVID-19. The study's findings and limits: Clones induced by infection and by vaccine showed marked clonal contraction late after vaccination.

Before sequencing, viral peptide pools were used by the ViraFEST assay to expand antigen-specific CD4+ T cells. Cultured cells yielded isolated CD4+ T cells after approximately nine days. Every participant took two doses of the BNT162b2 or mRNA-1273 vaccine. Deletions cut 0 bases from V and 5 bases from J, with 12 bases between. CDR3 length equals 15 residues. The germline gives CDR1 SGHTA, CDR2 FQGNSA. Clones were sequenced by immunoSEQ multiplex PCR, and TCRdb holds only the in-frame ones, with some missing. The sample includes roughly 32,000 clones, 55% to 75% of them seen just once. The genes are TRBV7-2 and TRBJ2-3; possible D gene TRBD2, 6 bases. This TCR was recovered from a human donor who received a COVID-19 vaccine. The source material was CD4+ T cells from PBMCs cultured with HCoV-229E spike peptides, sampled after COVID-19 vaccination. The CDR3 DNA is TGTGCCAGCAGCTTAGCTGCGGGGCCAGTAGATACGCAGTATTTT. It specifies CASSLAAGPVDTQYF.